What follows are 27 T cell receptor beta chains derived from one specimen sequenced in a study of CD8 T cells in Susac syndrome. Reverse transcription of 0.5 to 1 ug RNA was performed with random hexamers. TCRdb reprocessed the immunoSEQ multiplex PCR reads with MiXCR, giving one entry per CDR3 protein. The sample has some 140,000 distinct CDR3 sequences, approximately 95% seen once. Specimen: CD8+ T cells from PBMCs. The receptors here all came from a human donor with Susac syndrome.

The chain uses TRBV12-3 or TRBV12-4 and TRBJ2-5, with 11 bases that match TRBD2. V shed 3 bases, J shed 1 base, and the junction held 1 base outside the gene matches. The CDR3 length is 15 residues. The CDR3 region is CASSFLAGGQETQYF. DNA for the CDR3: TGTGCCAGCAGTTTCCTAGCGGGAGGCCAAGAGACCCAGTACTTC.

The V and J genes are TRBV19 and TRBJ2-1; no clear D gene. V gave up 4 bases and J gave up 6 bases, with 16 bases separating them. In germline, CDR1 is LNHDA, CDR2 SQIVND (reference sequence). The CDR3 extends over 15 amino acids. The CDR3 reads CASSSAMYPTNEQFF. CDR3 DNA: TGTGCCAGTAGTAGTGCTATGTATCCAACCAATGAGCAGTTCTTC.

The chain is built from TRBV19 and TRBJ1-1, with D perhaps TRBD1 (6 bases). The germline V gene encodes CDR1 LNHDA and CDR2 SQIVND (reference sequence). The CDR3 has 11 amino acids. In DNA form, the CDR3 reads TGTGCTGCAGGGGACGACACTGAAGCTTTCTTT. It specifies CAAGDDTEAFF.

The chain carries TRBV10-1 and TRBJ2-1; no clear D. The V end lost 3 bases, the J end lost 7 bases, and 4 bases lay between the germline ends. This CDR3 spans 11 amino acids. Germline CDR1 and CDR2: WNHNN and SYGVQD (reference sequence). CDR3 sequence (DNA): TGCGCCAGCAGTGATGGGAATGAGCAGTTCTTC. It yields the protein CASSDGNEQFF.

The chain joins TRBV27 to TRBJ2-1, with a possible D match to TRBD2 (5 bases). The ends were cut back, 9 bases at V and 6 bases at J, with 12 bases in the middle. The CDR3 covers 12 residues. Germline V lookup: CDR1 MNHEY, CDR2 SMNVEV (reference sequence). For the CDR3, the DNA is TGTGCCAGTTACGGGGAAGGCAATGAGCAGTTCTTC. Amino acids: CASYGEGNEQFF.

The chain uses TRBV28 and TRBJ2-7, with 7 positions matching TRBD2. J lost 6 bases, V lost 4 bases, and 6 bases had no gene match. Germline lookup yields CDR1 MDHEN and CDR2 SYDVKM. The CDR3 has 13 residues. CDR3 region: CASSSGGGGEQYF. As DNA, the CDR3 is TGTGCCAGCAGTTCGGGCGGCGGGGGCGAGCAGTACTTC.

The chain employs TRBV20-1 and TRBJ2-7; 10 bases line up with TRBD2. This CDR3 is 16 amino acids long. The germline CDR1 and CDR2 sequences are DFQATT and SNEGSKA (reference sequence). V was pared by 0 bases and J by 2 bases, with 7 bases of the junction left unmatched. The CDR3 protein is CSARDLLAGTPYEQYF. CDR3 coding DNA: TGCAGTGCTAGAGACCTACTAGCGGGGACGCCCTACGAGCAGTACTTC.

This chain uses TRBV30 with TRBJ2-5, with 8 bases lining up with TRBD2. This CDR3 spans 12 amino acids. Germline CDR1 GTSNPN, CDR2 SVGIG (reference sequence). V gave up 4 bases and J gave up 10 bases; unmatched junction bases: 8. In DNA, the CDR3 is TGTGCCTGGAAGGGGCCTAGCGGGCTCCAGTACTTC. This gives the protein CAWKGPSGLQYF.

The CDR3 coding sequence is TGCGCCAGCAGCGCCGGGACAGATAATGAAAAACTGTTTTTT. It encodes CASSAGTDNEKLFF. The V call is TRBV5-1, the J call TRBJ1-4; 7 nucleotides agree with TRBD1. The CDR3 consists of 14 residues. V lost 4 bases to trimming and J lost 4 bases; unmatched junction nucleotides: 4. Germline V gives CDR1 SGHRS, CDR2 YFSETQ.

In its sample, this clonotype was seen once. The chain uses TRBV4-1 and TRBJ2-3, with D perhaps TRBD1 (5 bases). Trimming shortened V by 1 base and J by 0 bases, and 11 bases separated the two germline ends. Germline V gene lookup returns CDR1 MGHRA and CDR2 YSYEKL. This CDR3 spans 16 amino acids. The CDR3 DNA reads TGCGCCAGCAGCCAAGCGGGCCGACAGAGCACAGATACGCAGTATTTT. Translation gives CASSQAGRQSTDTQYF.

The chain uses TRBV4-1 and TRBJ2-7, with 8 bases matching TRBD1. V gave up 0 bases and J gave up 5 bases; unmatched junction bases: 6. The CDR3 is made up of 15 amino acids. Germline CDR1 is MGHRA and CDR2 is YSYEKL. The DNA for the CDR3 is TGCGCCAGCAGCCAAGAGAGGACAGGGTTCGACGAGCAGTACTTC. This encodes CASSQERTGFDEQYF.

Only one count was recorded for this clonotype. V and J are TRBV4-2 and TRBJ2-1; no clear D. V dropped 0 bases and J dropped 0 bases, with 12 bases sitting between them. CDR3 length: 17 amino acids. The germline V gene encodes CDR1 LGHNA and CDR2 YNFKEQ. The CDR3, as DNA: TGTGCCAGCAGCCAAGAGGGCGGCGGATTCTCCTACAATGAGCAGTTCTTC. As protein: CASSQEGGGFSYNEQFF.

In DNA form, the CDR3 reads TGTGCCAGCAGCCTTACGGGAGTAAGGGAGACCCAGTACTTC. Protein sequence: CASSLTGVRETQYF. The chain is built from TRBV3-1 and TRBJ2-5; D might be TRBD2 (6 bases). The germline V gene encodes CDR1 LGHDT and CDR2 YNNKEL (reference sequence). V lost 4 bases and J lost 5, with 14 bases in between. CDR3 length: 14 amino acids.

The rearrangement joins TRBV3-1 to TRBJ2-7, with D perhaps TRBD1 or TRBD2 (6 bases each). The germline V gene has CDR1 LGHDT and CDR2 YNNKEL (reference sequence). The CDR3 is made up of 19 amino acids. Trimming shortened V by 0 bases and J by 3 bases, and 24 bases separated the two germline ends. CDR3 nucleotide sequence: TGTGCCAGCAGCCAAGAAGGGGGGCATACAGAGACCAGTTACTACGAGCAGTACTTC. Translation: CASSQEGGHTETSYYEQYF.

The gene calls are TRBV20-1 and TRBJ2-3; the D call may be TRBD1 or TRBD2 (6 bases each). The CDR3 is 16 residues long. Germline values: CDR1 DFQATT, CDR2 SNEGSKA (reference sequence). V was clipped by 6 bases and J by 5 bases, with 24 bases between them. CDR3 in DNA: TGCAGTGCCCATGATAGGGGGGCCCACGTCATAGATACGCAGTATTTT. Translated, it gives CSAHDRGAHVIDTQYF.

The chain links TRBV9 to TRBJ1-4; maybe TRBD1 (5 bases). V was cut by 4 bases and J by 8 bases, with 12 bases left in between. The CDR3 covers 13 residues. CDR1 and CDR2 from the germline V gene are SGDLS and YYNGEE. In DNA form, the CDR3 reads TGTGCCAGCAGCCTCGGGGGAGAGGAAAAACTGTTTTTT. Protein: CASSLGGEEKLFF.

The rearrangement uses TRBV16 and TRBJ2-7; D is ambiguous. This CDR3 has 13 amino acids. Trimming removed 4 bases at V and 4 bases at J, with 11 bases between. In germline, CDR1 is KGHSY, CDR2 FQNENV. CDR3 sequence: CASSPEDGYEQYF. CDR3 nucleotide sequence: TGTGCCAGCAGCCCAGAGGACGGTTACGAGCAGTACTTC.

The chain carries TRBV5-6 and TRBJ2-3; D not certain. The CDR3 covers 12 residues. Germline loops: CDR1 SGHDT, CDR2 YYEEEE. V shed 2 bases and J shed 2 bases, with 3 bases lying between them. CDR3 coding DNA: TGTGCCAGCAGCTTTGCCACAGATACGCAGTATTTT. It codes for CASSFATDTQYF.

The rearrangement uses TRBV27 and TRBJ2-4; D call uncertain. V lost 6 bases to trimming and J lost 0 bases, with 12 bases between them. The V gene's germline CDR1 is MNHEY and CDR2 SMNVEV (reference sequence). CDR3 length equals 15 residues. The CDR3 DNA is TGTGCCAGCAGCCGAGGAACCCTAGCCAAAAACATTCAGTACTTC. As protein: CASSRGTLAKNIQYF.

The CDR3 is CSASPKTGVHTDTQYF. The CDR3, as DNA: TGCAGTGCTAGTCCCAAGACAGGGGTTCACACAGATACGCAGTATTTT. V usage is TRBV20-1 and J usage is TRBJ2-3; 8 bases fit TRBD1. After removal of 3 bases from V and 2 bases from J, the junction contained 10 bases not matched to a gene. Germline-derived CDR1 and CDR2 are DFQATT and SNEGSKA (reference sequence). The CDR3 contains 16 residues.

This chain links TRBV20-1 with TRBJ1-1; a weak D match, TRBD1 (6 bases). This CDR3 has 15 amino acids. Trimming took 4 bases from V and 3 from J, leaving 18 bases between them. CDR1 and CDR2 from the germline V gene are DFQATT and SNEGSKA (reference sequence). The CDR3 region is CSAIGAGVIHTEAFF. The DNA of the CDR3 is TGCAGTGCTATAGGGGCAGGGGTGATACACACTGAAGCTTTCTTT.

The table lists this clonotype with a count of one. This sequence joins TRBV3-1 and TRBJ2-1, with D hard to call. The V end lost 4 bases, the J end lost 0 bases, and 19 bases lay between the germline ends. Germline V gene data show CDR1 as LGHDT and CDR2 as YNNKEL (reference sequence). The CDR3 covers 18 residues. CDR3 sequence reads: CASSPALWSASSYNEQFF. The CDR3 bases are TGTGCCAGCAGCCCCGCCCTATGGAGCGCGAGCTCCTACAATGAGCAGTTCTTC.

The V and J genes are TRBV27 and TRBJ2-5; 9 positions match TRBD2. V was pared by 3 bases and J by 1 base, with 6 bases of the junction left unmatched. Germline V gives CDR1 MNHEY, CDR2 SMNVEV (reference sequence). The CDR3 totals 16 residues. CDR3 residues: CASSLTASGIQETQYF. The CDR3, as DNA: TGTGCCAGCAGTTTGACTGCTAGCGGGATCCAAGAGACCCAGTACTTC.

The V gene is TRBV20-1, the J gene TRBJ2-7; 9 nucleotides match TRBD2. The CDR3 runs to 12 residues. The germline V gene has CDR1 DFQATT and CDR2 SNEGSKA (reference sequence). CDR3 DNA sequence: TGCGGCCGGGGACTAGCAGTCTACGAGCAGTACTTC. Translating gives CGRGLAVYEQYF.

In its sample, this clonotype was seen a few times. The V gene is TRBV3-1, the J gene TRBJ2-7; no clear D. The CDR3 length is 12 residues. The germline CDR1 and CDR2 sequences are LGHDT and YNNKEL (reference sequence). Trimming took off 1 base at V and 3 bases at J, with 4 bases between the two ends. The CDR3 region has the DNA TGTGCCAGCAGCCAAGTCGACTACGAGCAGTACTTC. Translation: CASSQVDYEQYF.

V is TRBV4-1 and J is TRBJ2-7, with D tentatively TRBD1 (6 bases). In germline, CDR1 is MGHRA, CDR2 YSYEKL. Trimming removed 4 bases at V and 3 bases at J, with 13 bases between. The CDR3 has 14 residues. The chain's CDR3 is CASSLLDRNYEQYF. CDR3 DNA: TGCGCCAGCAGCCTTCTTGACAGGAACTACGAGCAGTACTTC.

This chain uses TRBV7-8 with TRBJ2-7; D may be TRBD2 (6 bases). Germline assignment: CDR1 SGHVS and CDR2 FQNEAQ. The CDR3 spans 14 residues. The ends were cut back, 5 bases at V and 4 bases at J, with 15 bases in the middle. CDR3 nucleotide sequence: TGTGCCAGCAGCCCTGCGGGAATTGGATACGAGCAGTACTTC. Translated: CASSPAGIGYEQYF.